A selection of T cell receptor beta chains follows, all from one sample in a study of blood T cells in healthy people across ages. Each CDR3 protein is one row after TCRdb ran MiXCR on the 5' RACE reads. The table has hundreds of thousands of distinct CDR3 sequences, about 44% seen once. The specimen was blood. The receptors originated from a man under 40 in good health. Each CDR3 is given with its conserved first and last residue. D genes are given only for firm matches. Expanded clones get a size class; other rows say once, few or many, or leave the size out.

V,J,D,size,DNA,CDR3
TRBV28,TRBJ1-2,.,few,TGTGCCAGCAGTCAGAGCTACTATGGCTACACCTTC,CASSQSYYGYTF
TRBV2,TRBJ1-1,TRBD1,.,TGTGCCAGCAGCCGGGACAGGGGCGCGGGCATTGAAGCTTTCTTT,CASSRDRGAGIEAFF
TRBV7-3,TRBJ1-2,TRBD1,few,TGTGCCAGCAGCTCACCGGAGACAGGGCGAGGTGGCTACACCTTC,CASSSPETGRGGYTF
TRBV12-3/TRBV12-4,TRBJ1-5,.,.,TGTGCCAGCACCCACAGGGTACGGAATCAGCCCCAGCATTTT,CASTHRVRNQPQHF
TRBV6-5,TRBJ2-5,TRBD2,.,TGTGCCAGCAGTTACCGTAGCGGGGGGGGAGAGACCCAGTACTTC,CASSYRSGGGETQYF
TRBV14,TRBJ2-7,TRBD1,.,TGTGCCAGCAGATTGGGGACAGTGCCTTGGAATGAGCAGTACTTC,CASRLGTVPWNEQYF
TRBV4-1,TRBJ2-5,TRBD1,.,TGCGCCAGCAGCCAAGAGAGACAGGGCCCCCAAGAGACCCAGTACTTC,CASSQERQGPQETQYF
TRBV28,TRBJ1-5,.,.,TGTGCCACCACGGGGATGGATCAGCCCCAGCATTTT,CATTGMDQPQHF
TRBV10-3,TRBJ2-1,TRBD2,.,TGTGCCATCAGAGTAGCGGGGAGCTCCTACAATGAGCAGTTCTTC,CAIRVAGSSYNEQFF
TRBV12-3/TRBV12-4,TRBJ2-1,TRBD2,.,TGTGCCAGCAGCCAACTTAGGACTAGCGGGGTCAATGAGCGGTTCTTC,CASSQLRTSGVNERFF
TRBV12-3/TRBV12-4,TRBJ2-7,.,few,TGTGCCAGCAGTTTTCGCGGGACGGCCTACGAGCAGTACTTC,CASSFRGTAYEQYF
TRBV2,TRBJ1-4,.,.,TGTGCCAGCAACTCTAGGGGCACTAATGAAAAACTGTTTTTT,CASNSRGTNEKLFF
TRBV20-1,TRBJ2-7,.,few,TGCAGTGCTAGAGATCCTGGTAGGGGCTCCTACGAGCAGTACTTC,CSARDPGRGSYEQYF
TRBV5-1,TRBJ2-1,TRBD2,.,TGCGCCAGCAGCCTGGGACTATCCTACAATGAGCAGTTCTTC,CASSLGLSYNEQFF
TRBV6-1,TRBJ1-6,.,many,TGTGCCAGCAGTGAAGAGGACGGGGCAGGCTCACCCCTCCACTTT,CASSEEDGAGSPLHF
TRBV7-2,TRBJ2-1,TRBD2,.,TGTGCCAGCAGATCTCTAGCGGGGCCCTACAATGAGCAGTTCTTC,CASRSLAGPYNEQFF
TRBV12-5,TRBJ1-1,.,.,TGTGCTAGTGGTTTGGTACTGGGGGCGGAGAACACTGAAGCTTTCTTT,CASGLVLGAENTEAFF
TRBV10-3,TRBJ2-2,.,.,TGTGCCATCAGGGCCGGTGTAGGAGGCACCGGGGAGCTGTTTTTT,CAIRAGVGGTGELFF
TRBV20-1,TRBJ2-3,TRBD2,few,TGCAGTGCTAGTGGTTGGGCTAGCGGGGCGACCCAATACCGCACAGATACGCAGTATTTT,CSASGWASGATQYRTDTQYF
TRBV29-1,TRBJ2-3,.,.,TGCAGCGTTCGGCCTTCTAGCACAGATACGCAGTATTTT,CSVRPSSTDTQYF
TRBV14,TRBJ1-5,.,.,TGTGCCAGCAGCCAAGCCAGGGAAGATCAGCCCCAGCATTTT,CASSQAREDQPQHF
TRBV28,TRBJ1-2,TRBD1,few,TGTGCCAGCAGTCAAGGGACAGCAGTCTATGGCTACACCTTC,CASSQGTAVYGYTF
TRBV2,TRBJ2-1,.,.,TGTGCCAGCAGGAAACAGGGTTTAAGGGTCGATGAGCAGTTCTTC,CASRKQGLRVDEQFF
TRBV6-2/TRBV6-3,TRBJ2-7,.,.,TGTGCCAGCACTTACCGAGACAGCTACGAGCAGTACTTC,CASTYRDSYEQYF
TRBV9,TRBJ2-2,TRBD2,.,TGTGCCAGCAGCGTATCTAGCGGGGGGGCTTCCGGGGAGCTGTTTTTT,CASSVSSGGASGELFF
TRBV20-1,TRBJ1-2,.,once,TGCAGTGCTAGAGTAGCTTCATATGGCTACACCTTC,CSARVASYGYTF
TRBV18,TRBJ1-1,TRBD1,.,TGTGCCAGCTCGAACGGAAACAGGGGAAGGAGCGCTGAAGCTTTCTTT,CASSNGNRGRSAEAFF
TRBV29-1,TRBJ1-2,.,.,TGCAGCGTTGAAACCCCGGCAGGGGTGGGTGGCTACACCTTC,CSVETPAGVGGYTF
TRBV7-9,TRBJ2-3,.,.,TGTGCCAGCAGGGACCAGATCACAGATACGCAGTATTTT,CASRDQITDTQYF
TRBV7-2,TRBJ2-3,.,.,TGTGCCAGCAGCTTAGGAGGGCTTTATACGCAGTATTTT,CASSLGGLYTQYF
TRBV2,TRBJ1-6,.,few,TGTGCCAGCAGGGGACTGATAAATTCACCCCTCCACTTT,CASRGLINSPLHF
TRBV20-1,TRBJ2-1,.,few,TGCAGTGCTAGAGATCTATTGACAGGCAGCTCCTACAATGAGCAGTTCTTC,CSARDLLTGSSYNEQFF
TRBV5-1,TRBJ2-3,TRBD1,.,TGCGCCAGCAGCTGGGGACAGGGGCTAAACACAGATACGCAGTATTTT,CASSWGQGLNTDTQYF
TRBV7-2,TRBJ1-1,TRBD1,.,TGTGCCAGCAGCTTAGGGGTAGGGACAGGGATGAACACTGAAGCTTTCTTT,CASSLGVGTGMNTEAFF
TRBV5-1,TRBJ1-4,TRBD1,.,TGCGCCAGCAGTCGGACAGGGACTAATGAAAAACTGTTTTTT,CASSRTGTNEKLFF
TRBV12-3/TRBV12-4,TRBJ1-6,.,.,TGTGCCAGCACCGATTCTTCCTCCTATAATTCACCCCTCCACTTT,CASTDSSSYNSPLHF
TRBV28,TRBJ1-2,.,.,TGTGCCAGCAGTGTAGTGGGGACTGACTATGGCTACACCTTC,CASSVVGTDYGYTF
TRBV6-2/TRBV6-3,TRBJ2-7,.,.,TGTGCCAGCAGTCAAAGGTCCGGGGGCGAGCAGTACTTC,CASSQRSGGEQYF
TRBV6-5,TRBJ1-1,.,.,TGTGCCAGCAGTTATGGGGTTATGAACACTGAAGCTTTCTTT,CASSYGVMNTEAFF
TRBV9,TRBJ2-7,TRBD2,.,TGTGCCAGCAGCTCGACTAGCGCGACGGCTGAAGAGCAGTACTTC,CASSSTSATAEEQYF